The 29 T cell receptor beta chains given below trace back to one sample, sequenced in a study of T cell responses to AZD1222 COVID-19 vaccine. Here immunoSEQ multiplex PCR was the method, and the copy in TCRdb shows in-frame clones only, minus some. The repertoire has about 150,000 clones, about nine tenths of them found once; the top ten carry more than 6.5%. The material was peripheral blood, obtained after recovery from COVID-19. These TCRs come from an adult who had recovered from COVID-19.

In its sample, this clone was seen a few times. The chain has TRBV14 and TRBJ1-2; D may be TRBD1 (5 bases). V lost 1 base and J 8 bases, leaving 11 bases between the germline ends. This CDR3 spans 13 amino acids. Germline assignment: CDR1 SGHDN and CDR2 FVKESK. The DNA of the CDR3 is TGTGCCAGCAGCCAAGCAGGGTCTGGAGGCTACACCTTC. This sequence encodes CASSQAGSGGYTF.

The chain links TRBV5-6 to TRBJ1-5; D gene ambiguous. The germline V gene has CDR1 SGHDT and CDR2 YYEEEE. V lost 4 bases, J lost 0 bases, and 8 bases lay in between. The CDR3 loop spans 14 amino acids. The CDR3 nucleotides read TGTGCCAGCAGCCGGGCCTTTAGCAATCAGCCCCAGCATTTT. Translated, it gives CASSRAFSNQPQHF.

The V and J genes are TRBV11-2 and TRBJ2-5; a possible D gene is TRBD1 (5 bases). Germline V lookup: CDR1 SGHAT, CDR2 FQNNGV. The CDR3 sequence is 11 residues long. The V and J ends lost 4 bases and 5 bases respectively, with 5 bases between them. The CDR3 region is CASSSGETQYF. Here the CDR3 DNA reads TGTGCCAGCAGCTCAGGGGAGACCCAGTACTTC.

The chain employs TRBV6-1 and TRBJ1-1; TRBD1 is a possible D gene (5 bases). V was shortened by 2 bases and J by 0 bases, with 10 bases between the two germline ends. The CDR3 runs 15 residues. Per the germline V gene, CDR1 is MNHNS and CDR2 is SASEGT. The CDR3 spells CASSEQGRVNTEAFF. As DNA, the CDR3 is TGTGCCAGCAGTGAACAGGGAAGGGTGAACACTGAAGCTTTCTTT.

The CDR3 loop reads CASSQSSKGSKLFF. DNA for the CDR3: TGTGCCAGCAGCCAATCTTCAAAGGGGTCAAAACTGTTTTTT. This sequence joins TRBV16 and TRBJ1-4; D might be TRBD1 (5 bases). V lost 0 bases and J 10 bases, leaving 12 bases between the germline ends. The CDR3 length is 14 residues. Germline CDR1 KGHSY, CDR2 FQNENV. Filled out from reference TRBV16 and TRBJ1-4, the complete variable domain reads GEEVAQTPKHLVRGEGQKAKLYCAPIKGHSYVFWYQQVLKNEFKFLISFQNENVFDETGMPKERFSAKCLPNSPCSLEIQATKLEDSAVYFCASSQSSKGSKLFFGSGTQLSVL.

This clone was found many times. This chain links TRBV7-9 with TRBJ1-2; 10 positions match TRBD1. CDR3 length equals 15 residues. Germline values: CDR1 SEHNR, CDR2 FQNEAQ (reference sequence). V lost 3 bases and J lost 3; bases outside the gene matches: 4. CDR3 residues: CASSFSGTGDYGYTF. The CDR3, as DNA: TGTGCCAGCAGCTTCTCCGGGACAGGGGACTATGGCTACACCTTC. Together with reference TRBV7-9 and TRBJ1-2, the CDR3 gives the full variable domain: DTGVSQNPRHKITKRGQNVTFRCDPISEHNRLYWYRQTLGQGPEFLTYFQNEAQLEKSRLLSDRFSAERPKGSFSTLEIQRTEQGDSAMYLCASSFSGTGDYGYTFGSGTRLTVV.

The chain joins TRBV2 to TRBJ2-1, with TRBD1 matching over 9 bases. The V gene's germline CDR1 is SNHLY and CDR2 FYNNEI. This CDR3 region has 12 residues. Trimming took 7 bases from V and 8 from J; bases not matched to a gene: 3. CDR3 amino acids: CASKDRGDEQFF. For the CDR3, the DNA is TGTGCCAGCAAGGACAGGGGTGATGAGCAGTTCTTC.

The rearrangement joins TRBV29-1 to TRBJ2-2; 8 nucleotides line up with TRBD1. This CDR3 comprises 13 residues. Germline values: CDR1 SQVTM, CDR2 ANQGSEA. V shed 7 bases, J shed 4 bases, and the junction held 5 bases outside the gene matches. The CDR3 protein is CSADRGLTGELFF. CDR3 in DNA: TGCAGCGCCGACAGGGGTCTCACCGGGGAGCTGTTTTTT.

There are a few counts of this clone. The J gene is TRBJ1-1, the V gene TRBV27, with no clear D. The length of the CDR3 is 13 residues. Trimming left V 2 bases short and J 1 base short, with 5 bases between. Germline V CDR1 and CDR2: MNHEY, SMNVEV (reference sequence). The CDR3 is CASSLGENTEAFF. As DNA, the CDR3 is TGTGCCAGCAGTTTAGGGGAGAACACTGAAGCTTTCTTT.

This clone was observed a handful of times. V is TRBV6-5 and J is TRBJ1-6; D not certain. V lost 0 bases and J lost 6, with 9 bases in between. The CDR3 runs to 15 residues. Germline assignment: CDR1 MNHEY and CDR2 SVGAGI. The CDR3: CASSYSNRANSPLHF. DNA for the CDR3: TGTGCCAGCAGTTACTCAAACAGAGCTAATTCACCCCTCCACTTT.

The chain carries TRBV5-1 and TRBJ1-1; perhaps TRBD1 as D (5 bases). The CDR3 is 13 amino acids. The germline V gene encodes CDR1 SGHRS and CDR2 YFSETQ. V dropped 5 bases and J dropped 6 bases, with 14 bases sitting between them. CDR3 DNA sequence: TGCGCCAGCAGGGAGGGCGCGGGACCTGAAGCTTTCTTT. Protein sequence: CASREGAGPEAFF.

The V gene is TRBV6-1, the J gene TRBJ2-2; 9 bases map to TRBD2. Per the germline V gene, CDR1 is MNHNS and CDR2 is SASEGT. Losses at the gene ends were 1 base for V and 0 bases for J; bases not matched to a gene: 9. This CDR3 region has 19 residues. In DNA, the CDR3 is TGTGCCAGCAGTGAAGAACTAGCGGGTGTGTTCGCGAACACCGGGGAGCTGTTTTTT. Translated: CASSEELAGVFANTGELFF.

The V call is TRBV6-5, the J call TRBJ2-1; TRBD1 aligns across 7 bases. J gave up 12 bases and V 7 bases, and 9 bases lay outside the gene matches. Germline assignment: CDR1 MNHEY and CDR2 SVGAGI. This CDR3 contains 12 residues. The CDR3 DNA follows: TGTGCCAGCATACAGGGGAAGAGCAGGCAGTTCTTC. The encoded protein is CASIQGKSRQFF.

The rearrangement joins TRBV20-1 to TRBJ1-2, with a tentative D call TRBD1 (6 bases). Germline V CDR1 and CDR2: DFQATT, SNEGSKA (reference sequence). This CDR3 is built from 11 residues. The CDR3 protein is CSLPGAEGYTF. In DNA, the CDR3 is TGCAGCCTCCCGGGGGCTGAGGGCTACACCTTC.

The chain recombines TRBV11-3 with TRBJ1-1; D is uncertain. The V end was cut by 0 bases, the J end by 5 bases, with 4 bases between. This CDR3 spans 12 amino acids. Germline CDR1 SGHNT, CDR2 YENEEA. CDR3 sequence (DNA): TGTGCCAGCAGCTTAGATTCTACTGAAGCTTTCTTT. Encoded protein: CASSLDSTEAFF. Full variable domain (outside the CDR3, taken from reference TRBV11-3 and TRBJ1-1): EAGVVQSPRYKIIEKKQPVAFWCNPISGHNTLYWYLQNLGQGPELLIRYENEEAVDDSQLPKDRFSAERLKGVDSTLKIQPAELGDSAVYLCASSLDSTEAFFGQGTRLTVV.

This chain links TRBV5-1 with TRBJ2-1, with 9 bases aligning to TRBD1. V trimming: 4 bases; J trimming: 8 bases; junction bases outside the gene matches: 4. Germline-derived CDR1 and CDR2 are SGHRS and YFSETQ. The length of the CDR3 is 13 residues. The CDR3 DNA is TGCGCCAGCAGCACACAGGGGGCGTATGAGCAGTTCTTC. This sequence encodes CASSTQGAYEQFF. Drawing the rest from reference TRBV5-1 and TRBJ2-1, the complete variable domain is KAGVTQTPRYLIKTRGQQVTLSCSPISGHRSVSWYQQTPGQGLQFLFEYFSETQRNKGNFPGRFSGRQFSNSRSEMNVSTLELGDSALYLCASSTQGAYEQFFGPGTRLTVL.

The chain combines TRBV12-3 or TRBV12-4 with TRBJ1-5; no clear D. V shed 9 bases and J shed 5 bases, with 11 bases lying between them. The CDR3 is 12 amino acids. CDR3 nucleotides: TGTGCCAGTAAACGAGAGGATCAGCCCCAGCATTTT. The encoded protein is CASKREDQPQHF.

This chain links TRBV24-1 with TRBJ2-3, with a tentative D call TRBD2 (6 bases). The germline CDR1 and CDR2 sequences are KGHDR and SFDVKD. The CDR3 has 16 amino acids. The V gene lost 3 bases and the J gene lost 3 bases, with 15 bases spanning the gap. The CDR3 is CATSDPPPGVTDTQYF. The CDR3 DNA reads as TGTGCCACCAGTGATCCCCCCCCGGGAGTTACAGATACGCAGTATTTT.

The chain joins TRBV6-5 to TRBJ1-6; the D gene is possibly TRBD1 (6 bases). The CDR3 covers 14 residues. The germline CDR1 and CDR2 sequences are MNHEY and SVGAGI. V lost 0 bases and J 14 bases, leaving 14 bases between the germline ends. In nucleotides, the CDR3 is TGTGCCAGCAGTTACTCCGGGACACGTTTATCCCTCCACTTT. As protein: CASSYSGTRLSLHF.

V gene TRBV6-5 combines with J gene TRBJ2-2; D not certain. The V end lost 6 bases, the J end lost 0 bases, and 5 bases lay between the germline ends. The germline CDR1 and CDR2 sequences are MNHEY and SVGAGI. The CDR3 runs to 13 residues. CDR3 protein: CASRYSNTGELFF. In DNA form, the CDR3 reads TGTGCCAGCAGGTATTCGAACACCGGGGAGCTGTTTTTT.

The chain has TRBV3-1 (or the pseudogene TRBV3-2) and TRBJ2-3; D unclear. Germline lookup yields CDR1 LGHDT and CDR2 YNNKEL (reference sequence). The CDR3 extends over 13 amino acids. V lost 6 bases, J lost 0 bases, and 7 bases lay in between. The CDR3 region has the DNA TGTGCCAGCAGACAGTCTAGCACAGATACGCAGTATTTT. Translation: CASRQSSTDTQYF.

The chain couples TRBV28 to TRBJ2-7; 7 bases are shared with TRBD1. The CDR3 runs to 12 residues. V lost 6 bases to trimming and J lost 4 bases; unmatched junction nucleotides: 3. Germline-derived CDR1 and CDR2 are MDHEN and SYDVKM. The CDR3 spells CASRVQGYEQYF. The CDR3 DNA sequence: TGTGCCAGCAGAGTACAGGGGTACGAGCAGTACTTC. Full variable domain (rest looked up from reference TRBV28 and TRBJ2-7): DVKVTQSSRYLVKRTGEKVFLECVQDMDHENMFWYRQDPGLGLRLIYFSYDVKMKEKGDIPEGYSVSREKKERFSLILESASTNQTSMYLCASRVQGYEQYFGPGTRLTVT.

The rearrangement links TRBV4-3 to TRBJ1-2; TRBD1 agrees at 8 bases. CDR3 length: 15 residues. J was trimmed by 8 bases and V by 2 bases; bases with no gene match: 10. Germline loops: CDR1 LGHNA, CDR2 YSLEER. The DNA of the CDR3 is TGCGCCAGCAGCCAAACCCGGACAGGGATGATGGGCTACACCTTC. Its protein is CASSQTRTGMMGYTF.

The V call is TRBV2, the J call TRBJ2-1; a weak D match, TRBD1 (6 bases). Germline CDR1 SNHLY, CDR2 FYNNEI. V lost 1 base, J lost 4 bases, and 11 bases lay in between. The CDR3 loop spans 15 amino acids. The CDR3 loop reads CASSEVRGYYNEQFF. CDR3 DNA: TGTGCCAGCAGTGAAGTCAGGGGCTATTACAATGAGCAGTTCTTC.

The chain joins TRBV24-1 to TRBJ2-3; tentatively, D is TRBD1 (5 bases). The CDR3 is 17 amino acids. The germline gives CDR1 KGHDR, CDR2 SFDVKD. Deletions cut 4 bases from V and 0 bases from J, with 16 bases between. The CDR3: CATSDPGQGQSTDTQYF. For the CDR3, the DNA is TGTGCCACCAGTGACCCGGGCCAGGGCCAAAGCACAGATACGCAGTATTTT.

The genes are TRBV11-2 and TRBJ1-2; 8 bases are a match to TRBD1. The CDR3 totals 15 residues. V dropped 6 bases and J dropped 5; count of bases not matched to a gene: 11. In germline, CDR1 is SGHAT, CDR2 FQNNGV. This chain's CDR3 is CASRPGGAEVYGYTF. CDR3 in DNA: TGTGCCAGCAGACCAGGGGGCGCGGAGGTATATGGCTACACCTTC.

V gene TRBV9 combines with J gene TRBJ2-7; 15 bases map to TRBD2. J gave up 6 bases and V 4 bases, and 8 bases lay outside the gene matches. There are 16 residues in the CDR3. Germline V CDR1 and CDR2: SGDLS, YYNGEE. DNA of the CDR3: TGTGCCAGCAGCTCAGGGACTAGCGGGGGGTTGGGCGAGCAGTACTTC. Its translation is CASSSGTSGGLGEQYF. Full variable domain (missing parts from reference TRBV9 and TRBJ2-7): DSGVTQTPKHLITATGQRVTLRCSPRSGDLSVYWYQQSLDQGLQFLIQYYNGEERAKGNILERFSAQQFPDLHSELNLSSLELGDSALYFCASSSGTSGGLGEQYFGPGTRLTVT.

The rearrangement uses TRBV28 and TRBJ2-1, with a tentative D call TRBD2 (5 bases). The V end was cut by 5 bases, the J end by 3 bases, with 14 bases between. The CDR3 is made up of 15 amino acids. Germline-derived CDR1 and CDR2 are MDHEN and SYDVKM. DNA for the CDR3: TGTGCCAGCAGTCCTGGGAGTAGAGGCTACAATGAGCAGTTCTTC. As protein: CASSPGSRGYNEQFF.

The chain combines TRBV11-2 with TRBJ2-6; possibly TRBD1 for D (5 bases). The CDR3 totals 15 residues. Trimming shortened V by 5 bases and J by 0 bases, and 8 bases separated the two germline ends. CDR1 and CDR2 from the germline V gene are SGHAT and FQNNGV. The CDR3: CASSQGVSGANVLTF. Here the CDR3 DNA reads TGTGCCAGCAGCCAGGGTGTCTCTGGGGCCAACGTCCTGACTTTC.